These 28 T cell receptor beta chains share one sample of origin, sequenced in a study of blood T cell repertoires in COVID-19. This table comes from immunoSEQ multiplex PCR, and its TCRdb copy is limited to in-frame clones, with some not included. The data hold more than 250,000 clones, with about four fifths observed a single time. Source material: peripheral blood. These receptors all stem from a woman between 50 and 59 years old with acute or convalescent COVID-19.

This clone was observed once. The chain has TRBV19 and TRBJ1-6; D possibly corresponds to TRBD1 (5 bases). The V gene's germline CDR1 is LNHDA and CDR2 SQIVND (reference sequence). V dropped 3 bases and J dropped 8 bases, with 11 bases sitting between them. The CDR3 runs to 14 residues. The CDR3 sequence is CASSIRGGDSPLHF. Written as DNA, the CDR3 is TGTGCCAGTAGTATTAGGGGTGGAGATTCACCCCTCCACTTT.

V gene TRBV7-2 combines with J gene TRBJ1-5; D is ambiguous. CDR1 SGHTA and CDR2 FQGNSA come from the germline V gene. V lost 2 bases to trimming and J lost 6 bases, with 11 bases between them. This CDR3 is 14 amino acids long. The CDR3 bases are TGTGCCAGCAGCTTATCACCCCGGAGTCAGCCCCAGCATTTT. Translated: CASSLSPRSQPQHF.

This clone showed up just a few times. The rearrangement uses TRBV29-1 and TRBJ1-1; 10 nucleotides match TRBD1. The CDR3 totals 16 residues. Germline assignment: CDR1 SQVTM and CDR2 ANQGSEA. J was trimmed by 0 bases and V by 5 bases; bases with no gene match: 9. The CDR3 DNA reads as TGCAGCGTTACCCGGGACAGGGGACGTATGAACACTGAAGCTTTCTTT. Protein: CSVTRDRGRMNTEAFF.

This clone has more than one count but fewer than ten. V gene TRBV12-5 combines with J gene TRBJ2-2, with D perhaps matching TRBD1 (6 bases). The CDR3 consists of 14 residues. Germline V gene sequence: CDR1 LGHNT, CDR2 FRNRAP. Trimming left V 4 bases short and J 4 bases short, with 10 bases between. The CDR3 here is CASGSGQPTGELFF. The CDR3 region has the DNA TGTGCTAGTGGTTCGGGACAACCCACCGGGGAGCTGTTTTTT.

V is TRBV7-2 and J is TRBJ2-1; D might be TRBD2 (7 bases). The germline V and J ends were trimmed by 5 bases and 6 bases, with 17 bases remaining between them. The germline gives CDR1 SGHTA, CDR2 FQGNSA. This CDR3 is built from 15 residues. The CDR3 loop is CASSPGGGGLNEQFF. The CDR3 DNA is TGTGCCAGCAGCCCGGGTGGGGGGGGCCTCAATGAGCAGTTCTTC.

The gene calls are TRBV25-1 and TRBJ2-3, with 7 bases aligning to TRBD2. V gave up 6 bases and J gave up 5 bases; unmatched junction bases: 5. CDR3 length: 13 amino acids. The germline V gene has CDR1 MGHDK and CDR2 SYGVNS. CDR3 in amino acids: CASSDERGDTQYF. The CDR3 region has the DNA TGTGCCAGCAGCGACGAGCGGGGAGATACGCAGTATTTT. Full variable domain (outside the CDR3, taken from reference TRBV25-1 and TRBJ2-3): EADIYQTPRYLVIGTGKKITLECSQTMGHDKMYWYQQDPGMELHLIHYSYGVNSTEKGDLSSESTVSRIRTEHFPLTLESARPSHTSQYLCASSDERGDTQYFGPGTRLTVL.

Notes on this clone: One end of the junction is discordant with germline, which a read error may explain. This specimen includes other DNA sequences encoding the same CDR3. V usage is TRBV7-2 and J usage is TRBJ1-4, with a weak D call TRBD1 (6 bases). Germline CDR1 SGHTA, CDR2 FQGNSA. The CDR3 covers 14 residues. In nucleotides, the CDR3 is TGCGCCAGCAGCAGACAGGCGCTTGGTGAAAAACTGTTTTTT. Its protein is CASSRQALGEKLFF.

This clone has only a few counts. V usage is TRBV10-3 and J usage is TRBJ2-2; D is possibly TRBD2 (6 bases). The CDR3 consists of 13 residues. Germline V lookup: CDR1 ENHRY, CDR2 SYGVKD. The V and J ends lost 7 bases and 6 bases respectively, with 12 bases between them. The CDR3 DNA sequence: TGTGCCATCACCTACCCGGGGGCCGGGGAGCTGTTTTTT. It translates to CAITYPGAGELFF.

The chain recombines TRBV21-1 with TRBJ1-2; the table's D call, TRBD1, was not checked against the DNA. TRBV21-1 is marked as a pseudogene. This CDR3 is 17 amino acids long. CDR3 loop: CASSKGQTGWGNYGYTF. The DNA for the CDR3 is TGTGCCAGCAGCAAAGGGCAGACAGGCTGGGGTAACTATGGCTACACCTTC.

J is TRBJ2-7 and V is TRBV15, with 8 bases lining up with TRBD1. Germline loops: CDR1 LNHNV, CDR2 YYDKDF (reference sequence). The CDR3 is made up of 16 amino acids. V was clipped by 2 bases and J by 1 base; unmatched bases: 7. The CDR3: CATSRPRQGLSYEQYF. The DNA of the CDR3 is TGTGCCACCAGCAGACCAAGACAGGGGTTGTCCTACGAGCAGTACTTC. The full variable domain, with the rest looked up from reference TRBV15 and TRBJ2-7, is DAMVIQNPRYQVTQFGKPVTLSCSQTLNHNVMYWYQQKSSQAPKLLFHYYDKDFNNEADTPDNFQSRRPNTSFCFLDIRSPGLGDTAMYLCATSRPRQGLSYEQYFGPGTRLTVT.

This chain uses TRBV6-5 with TRBJ1-2; 7 bases line up with TRBD1. The germline CDR1 and CDR2 sequences are MNHEY and SVGAGI. The CDR3 runs 13 residues. J gave up 1 base and V 6 bases, and 2 bases lay outside the gene matches. In DNA, the CDR3 is TGTGCCAGCAGAAGGGACAGTAACTATGGCTACACCTTC. Protein sequence: CASRRDSNYGYTF.

The chain is built from TRBV3-1 (or the pseudogene TRBV3-2) and TRBJ1-5; D ambiguous. CDR1 and CDR2 from the germline V gene are LGHDT and YNNKEL (reference sequence). The CDR3 sequence is 13 residues long. Trimming left V 4 bases short and J 0 bases short, with 4 bases between. CDR3 protein: CASSLYSNQPQHF. DNA for the CDR3: TGTGCCAGCAGCCTCTATAGCAATCAGCCCCAGCATTTT.

This clone was recorded at least ten times. V and J are TRBV4-1 and TRBJ1-2; D not resolved. This CDR3 is built from 18 residues. From germline, CDR1 is MGHRA and CDR2 YSYEKL. Trimming removed 1 base at V and 7 bases at J, with 25 bases between. The CDR3 DNA follows: TGCGCCAGCAGCCAAGTCATAAGGCTAAGTAGAGGGCCCTTTGGCTACACCTTC. This sequence encodes CASSQVIRLSRGPFGYTF.

This clone has a single count. This sequence joins TRBV29-1 and TRBJ2-2; D perhaps matches TRBD2 (6 bases). The V gene's germline CDR1 is SQVTM and CDR2 ANQGSEA. The V end was cut by 4 bases, the J end by 1 base, with 10 bases between. The CDR3 loop spans 14 amino acids. The CDR3 DNA reads as TGCAGCGTTGTGCGGGACCAGAACACCGGGGAGCTGTTTTTT. Protein: CSVVRDQNTGELFF.

The J gene is TRBJ1-2, the V gene TRBV28, with D hard to call. Germline V gene lookup returns CDR1 MDHEN and CDR2 SYDVKM. V gave up 5 bases and J gave up 4 bases, with 11 bases separating them. This CDR3 is built from 13 residues. CDR3 in amino acids: CASSNFGTYGYTF. CDR3 coding DNA: TGTGCCAGCAGTAATTTTGGCACCTATGGCTACACCTTC.

The V and J genes are TRBV5-6 and TRBJ1-2, with D perhaps TRBD1 (5 bases). The germline V gene encodes CDR1 SGHDT and CDR2 YYEEEE. There are 13 residues in the CDR3. V lost 7 bases, J lost 0 bases, and 10 bases lay in between. CDR3 sequence (DNA): TGTGCCAGCGCCCAGGGTACTAACTATGGCTACACCTTC. It specifies CASAQGTNYGYTF. The full variable domain, completed using reference TRBV5-6 and TRBJ1-2, is DAGVTQSPTHLIKTRGQQVTLRCSPKSGHDTVSWYQQALGQGPQFIFQYYEEEERQRGNFPDRFSGHQFPNYSSELNVNALLLGDSALYLCASAQGTNYGYTFGSGTRLTVV.

V is TRBV27 and J is TRBJ2-1; 9 bases are shared with TRBD2. V shed 3 bases and J 0 bases; nucleotides not matched to a gene: 3. From germline, CDR1 is MNHEY and CDR2 SMNVEV (reference sequence). The CDR3 consists of 16 residues. This CDR3 is CASSFSSGNSYNEQFF. In DNA, the CDR3 is TGTGCCAGCAGTTTTTCTAGCGGGAACTCCTACAATGAGCAGTTCTTC.

The V gene is TRBV3-1 (or the pseudogene TRBV3-2), the J gene TRBJ2-1; 9 nucleotides match TRBD1. V dropped 1 base and J dropped 9; count of bases not matched to a gene: 7. The CDR3 spans 15 residues. Germline CDR1 reads LGHDT; CDR2 reads YNNKEL (reference sequence). CDR3 residues: CASSQAGTGLFEQFF. Here the CDR3 DNA reads TGTGCCAGCAGCCAAGCGGGGACAGGGCTTTTTGAGCAGTTCTTC.

The V gene is TRBV7-2, the J gene TRBJ2-7, with D maybe TRBD2 (6 bases). Germline CDR1 and CDR2: SGHTA and FQGNSA. The CDR3 spans 15 residues. V was trimmed by 0 bases and J by 7 bases, leaving 16 bases between them. In DNA form, the CDR3 reads TGTGCCAGCAGCTTAGCCGGGACTTCTTTTCTGGAGCAGTACTTC. Translated, it gives CASSLAGTSFLEQYF.

The chain uses TRBV7-8 and TRBJ1-2; D uncertain. Trimming took off 2 bases at V and 0 bases at J, with 13 bases between the two ends. The CDR3 is made up of 16 amino acids. Germline CDR1 and CDR2: SGHVS and FQNEAQ. The CDR3 protein is CASSLSRSPSNYGYTF. The DNA for the CDR3 is TGTGCCAGCAGCTTATCCCGGAGCCCGTCTAACTATGGCTACACCTTC.

The gene calls are TRBV11-2 and TRBJ1-4, with 8 bases that match TRBD1. The germline gives CDR1 SGHAT, CDR2 FQNNGV. The V gene end was trimmed by 4 bases and the J gene end by 6 bases; junction bases not matched to a gene: 7. The CDR3 is 15 amino acids. In DNA, the CDR3 is TGTGCCAGCAGCTCTTCAGGGGGCGTGGATGAAAAACTGTTTTTT. Its translation is CASSSSGGVDEKLFF.

The chain links TRBV19 to TRBJ2-7, with 8 bases lining up with TRBD1. The CDR3 runs to 16 residues. Unmatched junction bases numbered 8, after V lost 4 bases and J lost 0 bases. Germline CDR1 LNHDA, CDR2 SQIVND (reference sequence). CDR3 amino acids: CASSKPGTGLSYEQYV. CDR3 DNA sequence: TGTGCCAGTAGTAAACCCGGGACAGGACTCTCCTACGAGCAGTACGTC.

The rearrangement links TRBV5-1 to TRBJ1-4; 8 bases fit TRBD1. This CDR3 contains 19 residues. Germline values: CDR1 SGHRS, CDR2 YFSETQ. Germline trimming cut 2 bases from V and 8 bases from J; bases unmatched to any gene: 20. The CDR3 is CASSFLISADRGLGEKLFF. The CDR3 DNA sequence: TGCGCCAGCAGCTTCCTAATAAGCGCCGACAGGGGTCTAGGAGAAAAACTGTTTTTT.

The sample holds a few counts of this clone. The genes are TRBV6-5 and TRBJ1-4; 7 nucleotides agree with TRBD1. The germline CDR1 and CDR2 sequences are MNHEY and SVGAGI. The CDR3 extends over 14 amino acids. Trimming at V came to 4 bases and at J to 4 bases, leaving 3 bases not matched to a gene. CDR3 nucleotides: TGTGCCAGCAGTTCCGGACAGGATAATGAAAAACTGTTTTTT. Translation gives CASSSGQDNEKLFF.

Relative to its sample, this clone is medium-sized. The J gene is TRBJ2-6, the V gene TRBV5-6; 10 positions agree with TRBD1. J lost 0 bases, V lost 3 bases, and 6 bases had no gene match. Germline values: CDR1 SGHDT, CDR2 YYEEEE. CDR3 length: 18 amino acids. The CDR3 DNA follows: TGTGCCAGCAGCTCCTGGGACAGGGGCATCTCTGGGGCCAACGTCCTGACTTTC. Translating it yields CASSSWDRGISGANVLTF.

This clone has only one observation. The CDR3, as DNA: TGCAGCGTTAACCGGACACATCTTTCTTCACCCCTCCACTTT. It is translated as CSVNRTHLSSPLHF. The chain carries TRBV29-1 and TRBJ1-6; tentatively, D is TRBD1 (5 bases). V dropped 5 bases and J dropped 9 bases, with 17 bases sitting between them. The CDR3 contains 14 residues. Germline V gene lookup returns CDR1 SQVTM and CDR2 ANQGSEA.

The chain couples TRBV5-6 to TRBJ2-3; 8 positions agree with TRBD2. The CDR3 loop spans 16 amino acids. Germline V gene lookup returns CDR1 SGHDT and CDR2 YYEEEE. J was trimmed by 4 bases and V by 1 base; bases with no gene match: 8. CDR3 coding DNA: TGTGCCAGCAGCTTGAAGTATACGGGGGGGCCAGATACGCAGTATTTT. Translated, it gives CASSLKYTGGPDTQYF.

The rearrangement uses TRBV19 and TRBJ2-7; 8 bases line up with TRBD2. Germline values: CDR1 LNHDA, CDR2 SQIVND (reference sequence). The CDR3 loop spans 15 amino acids. J was trimmed by 2 bases and V by 4 bases; bases with no gene match: 7. The CDR3 coding sequence is TGTGCCAGTAGTAGCCACGGGGGGGTGGCCTACGAGCAGTACTTC. Amino acid sequence: CASSSHGGVAYEQYF.